This TCR beta chain was recovered during a study of T-cell reconstitution after alpha-beta-depleted transplantation in children. Unique molecular identifiers were incorporated during preparation of the TCRbeta library. TCRdb re-called the PCR reads through MiXCR, storing one row per CDR3 protein. Here the sample spans nearly 550,000 distinct CDR3 sequences, about 18% being singletons. The trim removed 9 bases at V and 4 bases at J, leaving 8 bases unmatched. CDR1 is MDHEN and CDR2 is SYDVKM in the germline V gene. The CDR3 is made up of 14 amino acids. The sequence was obtained from a human donor who donated a stem cell graft to a child with acute lymphoblastic leukemia. V gene TRBV28 combines with J gene TRBJ2-5, with 10 bases matching TRBD1. Specimen: PBMCs from the stem cell graft donor, collected from the stem cell graft. CDR3 coding DNA: TGTGCCAGTACCGACAGGGGGCAGCGAGAGACCCAGTACTTC. Residues: CASTDRGQRETQYF.